These 21 T cell receptor beta chains were all obtained from the same sample, sequenced in a study of blood T cell repertoires in COVID-19 (dated by TCRdb to about 2020). The library relied on the immunoSEQ multiplex PCR assay. TCRdb obtained this table from immuneACCESS and retained in-frame rearrangements with V and J assigned. These tables miss some clones; where compared with another copy, unresolved V genes account for less than half of the shortfall, and the remainder is unexplained. This sample lists roughly 51,000 clones; over 75% were detected once. Less than 6.5% of the sample is in the top ten clones. Sequencing was carried out using peripheral blood. The receptors were sampled from an older man with acute or convalescent COVID-19.

The chain links TRBV12-3 or TRBV12-4 to TRBJ1-3, with D unresolved. V lost 5 bases, J lost 4 bases, and 9 bases lay in between. The CDR3 extends over 13 amino acids. This CDR3 is CASSLQTGNTIYF. For the CDR3, the DNA is TGTGCCAGCAGTCTCCAGACAGGAAACACCATATATTTT.

The V and J genes are TRBV6-1 and TRBJ2-5; maybe TRBD2 (5 bases). V was clipped by 2 bases and J by 3 bases, with 13 bases between them. The CDR3 is made up of 15 amino acids. Germline V gene data show CDR1 as MNHNS and CDR2 as SASEGT. The CDR3 sequence is CASSETSTREETQYF. CDR3 bases: TGTGCCAGCAGTGAAACCTCGACGCGGGAAGAGACCCAGTACTTC.

This chain links TRBV27 with TRBJ2-2; possibly TRBD2 for D (5 bases). CDR1 is MNHEY and CDR2 is SMNVEV in the germline V gene (reference sequence). Trimming removed 5 bases from V and 4 bases from J, with 14 bases in between. This CDR3 spans 15 amino acids. The DNA for the CDR3 is TGTGCCAGCAGTACCACTCGGACTGGCACCGGGGAGCTGTTTTTT. It yields the protein CASSTTRTGTGELFF.

V is TRBV5-5 and J is TRBJ2-2; 9 bases line up with TRBD1. In germline, CDR1 is SGHKS, CDR2 YYEKEE (reference sequence). The CDR3 sequence is 16 residues long. V was pared by 5 bases and J by 7 bases, with 12 bases of the junction left unmatched. CDR3 protein: CASSYPGQGRGGELFF. CDR3 bases: TGTGCCAGCAGTTATCCGGGACAGGGCAGGGGCGGGGAGCTGTTTTTT.

This clone has a handful of counts. The sample has other DNA sequences that encode this CDR3 too. The chain uses TRBV30 and TRBJ1-5, with 12 bases fitting TRBD1. The germline V gene encodes CDR1 GTSNPN and CDR2 SVGIG (reference sequence). V lost 3 bases and J lost 6; bases outside the gene matches: 3. This CDR3 has 14 residues. CDR3 DNA sequence: TGTGCCTGGAGCGGGACAGGGGGCCGTCAGCCCCAGCATTTT. Translating gives CAWSGTGGRQPQHF.

DNA of the CDR3: TGTGCCAGCAGCCTCCAGCATTTT. Translated: CASSLQHF. This chain connects TRBV5-8 to TRBJ1-5; no reliable D call. The length of the CDR3 is 8 residues. Per the germline V gene, CDR1 is SGHTS and CDR2 is YDEGEE. V gave up 4 bases and J gave up 12 bases, with 2 bases separating them.

V usage is TRBV7-6 and J usage is TRBJ2-5; D is undetermined. V was clipped by 5 bases and J by 2 bases, with 18 bases between them. CDR1 is SGHVS and CDR2 is FNYEAQ in the germline V gene. The CDR3 has 16 amino acids. The CDR3 DNA follows: TGTGCCAGCAGCCAATCTGGCGCCTTCGGGCAAGAGACCCAGTACTTC. This encodes CASSQSGAFGQETQYF.

The J gene is TRBJ2-5, the V gene TRBV4-1, with 9 positions matching TRBD2. This CDR3 comprises 15 residues. Losses at the gene ends were 4 bases for V and 7 bases for J; bases not matched to a gene: 10. The germline V gene encodes CDR1 MGHRA and CDR2 YSYEKL. CDR3 coding DNA: TGCGCCAGCAGCCGAGGAGTAGCGGGGGAGGGGACCCAGTACTTC. This encodes CASSRGVAGEGTQYF.

The CDR3 DNA sequence: TGTGCCAGCAGTTACTCGTTGGGCCCCAGGTCTGGGGCCAACGTCCTGACTTTC. Translated, it gives CASSYSLGPRSGANVLTF. The V and J genes are TRBV6-2 or TRBV6-3 and TRBJ2-6; D gene ambiguous. Germline V gives CDR1 MNHEY, CDR2 SVGEGT. The CDR3 runs to 18 residues. The ends were cut back, 0 bases at V and 1 base at J, with 13 bases in the middle.

Remarks on this clone: In the same sample, other DNA sequences code for this CDR3. This chain connects TRBV7-6 to TRBJ1-2, with 7 bases identical to TRBD1. V trimming: 1 base; J trimming: 4 bases; junction bases outside the gene matches: 12. Germline V gene sequence: CDR1 SGHVS, CDR2 FNYEAQ. The CDR3 runs to 17 residues. CDR3 protein: CASSLGGLAGGIYGYTF. CDR3 bases: TGTGCCAGCAGCTTAGGAGGTTTAGCAGGGGGAATCTATGGCTACACCTTC. The whole variable domain, filled in from reference TRBV7-6 and TRBJ1-2, reads GAGVSQSPRYKVTKRGQDVALRCDPISGHVSLYWYRQALGQGPEFLTYFNYEAQQDKSGLPNDRFSAERPEGSISTLTIQRTEQRDSAMYRCASSLGGLAGGIYGYTFGSGTRLTVV.

This sequence joins TRBV6-5 and TRBJ2-7; a possible D gene is TRBD2 (6 bases). Trimming cost V 7 bases and J 3 bases, with 19 bases left between them. Per germline, CDR1 MNHEY and CDR2 SVGAGI. The CDR3 spans 15 residues. Written as DNA, the CDR3 is TGTGCCAGCACCAAGGAGGGCCGAGGGAACTACGAGCAGTACTTC. Amino acid sequence: CASTKEGRGNYEQYF.

This clone was seen a handful of times. The V call is TRBV18, the J call TRBJ1-6; D is undetermined. The CDR3 length is 15 residues. Germline values: CDR1 KGHSH, CDR2 LQKENI. V gave up 3 bases and J gave up 5 bases, with 11 bases separating them. The CDR3 nucleotides read TGTGCCAGCTCACCGGGCTTTCACAATAATTCACCCCTCCACTTT. Translation: CASSPGFHNNSPLHF.

The gene calls are TRBV19 and TRBJ1-1, with a tentative D call TRBD1 (6 bases). The V and J ends lost 3 bases and 7 bases respectively, with 12 bases between them. The CDR3 runs 13 residues. Germline V gene sequence: CDR1 LNHDA, CDR2 SQIVND (reference sequence). The CDR3 reads CASSMLHRVEAFF. The CDR3 DNA sequence: TGTGCCAGTAGTATGTTACACAGGGTTGAAGCTTTCTTT.

The gene calls are TRBV6-5 and TRBJ1-3; tentatively, D is TRBD1 (6 bases). Germline values: CDR1 MNHEY, CDR2 SVGAGI. The CDR3 totals 12 residues. V lost 5 bases and J 15 bases, leaving 17 bases between the germline ends. As DNA, the CDR3 is TGTGCCAGCAGTACCTTAACAGGGTGGTCATATTTT. This codes for CASSTLTGWSYF.

The chain has TRBV7-9 and TRBJ1-5; a weak D match, TRBD1 (6 bases). Deletions cut 2 bases from V and 6 bases from J, with 20 bases between. This CDR3 region has 17 residues. Germline CDR1 is SEHNR and CDR2 is FQNEAQ (reference sequence). CDR3 sequence (DNA): TGTGCCAGCAGCTTACCTATTAACCTCGACAGGCCTCAGCCCCAGCATTTT. It codes for CASSLPINLDRPQPQHF.

This chain connects TRBV28 to TRBJ1-5; 12 bases are shared with TRBD1. J lost 4 bases, V lost 4 bases, and 8 bases had no gene match. The CDR3 extends over 17 amino acids. CDR1 and CDR2 from the germline V gene are MDHEN and SYDVKM. The CDR3 here is CASSSGQGAFRNQPQHF. In DNA form, the CDR3 reads TGTGCCAGCAGTTCGGGACAGGGGGCATTCCGGAATCAGCCCCAGCATTTT.

V gene TRBV19 combines with J gene TRBJ1-5; TRBD1 might be the D (5 bases). The germline V gene encodes CDR1 LNHDA and CDR2 SQIVND (reference sequence). The CDR3 is 16 amino acids. The V gene lost 3 bases and the J gene lost 5 bases, with 17 bases spanning the gap. The CDR3 sequence is CASSMGGNQWHQPQHF. CDR3 sequence (DNA): TGTGCCAGTAGTATGGGGGGGAATCAATGGCATCAGCCCCAGCATTTT.

The chain uses TRBV4-2 and TRBJ1-6; 8 nucleotides match TRBD1. The CDR3 length is 20 residues. J was trimmed by 6 bases and V by 7 bases; bases with no gene match: 23. Looked up from germline, CDR1 is LGHNA and CDR2 is YNFKEQ. The CDR3 spells CASTGGTGGTVEFLNSPLHF. CDR3 bases: TGTGCCAGCACCGGCGGGACAGGCGGGACGGTGGAGTTTCTTAATTCACCCCTCCACTTT.

The genes are TRBV11-2 and TRBJ1-1; TRBD1 agrees at 7 bases. Germline CDR1 is SGHAT and CDR2 is FQNNGV. J lost 1 base, V lost 3 bases, and 11 bases had no gene match. This CDR3 region has 17 residues. The CDR3 sequence is CASSFLGQYLSNTEAFF. CDR3 DNA: TGTGCCAGCAGCTTCCTGGGACAGTATTTATCGAACACTGAAGCTTTCTTT.

The chain employs TRBV14 and TRBJ2-6, with D perhaps TRBD2 (5 bases). V was trimmed by 2 bases and J by 1 base, leaving 15 bases between them. The CDR3 covers 18 residues. Germline V gene data show CDR1 as SGHDN and CDR2 as FVKESK. CDR3 sequence: CASSQRGRGLSGANVLTF. The CDR3 coding sequence is TGTGCCAGCAGCCAACGGGGAAGAGGATTATCTGGGGCCAACGTCCTGACTTTC. The whole variable domain, filled in from reference TRBV14 and TRBJ2-6, reads EAGVTQFPSHSVIEKGQTVTLRCDPISGHDNLYWYRRVMGKEIKFLLHFVKESKQDESGMPNNRFLAERTGGTYSTLKVQPAELEDSGVYFCASSQRGRGLSGANVLTFGAGSRLTVL.

This clone was found once. The chain uses TRBV6-6 and TRBJ2-1, with TRBD1 matching over 7 bases. Losses at the gene ends were 5 bases for V and 9 bases for J; bases not matched to a gene: 4. The CDR3 has 12 residues. The germline CDR1 and CDR2 sequences are MNHNY and SVGAGI (reference sequence). The CDR3 spells CASSHGTVEQFF. In DNA, the CDR3 is TGTGCCAGCAGTCACGGGACAGTTGAGCAGTTCTTC.